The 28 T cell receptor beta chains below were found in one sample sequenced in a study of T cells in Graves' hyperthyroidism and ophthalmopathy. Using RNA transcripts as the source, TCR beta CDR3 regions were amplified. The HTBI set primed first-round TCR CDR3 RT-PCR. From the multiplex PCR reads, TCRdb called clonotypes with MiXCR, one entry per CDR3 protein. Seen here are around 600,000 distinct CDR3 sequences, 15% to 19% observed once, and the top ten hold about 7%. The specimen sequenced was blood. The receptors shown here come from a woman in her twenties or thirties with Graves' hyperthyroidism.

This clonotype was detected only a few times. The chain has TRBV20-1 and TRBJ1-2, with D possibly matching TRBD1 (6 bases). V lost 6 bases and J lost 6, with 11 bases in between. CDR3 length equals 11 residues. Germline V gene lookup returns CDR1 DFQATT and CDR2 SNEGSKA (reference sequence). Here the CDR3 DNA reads TGCAGTGCCCATCGGACAGATGGCTACACCTTC. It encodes CSAHRTDGYTF.

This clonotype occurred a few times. The CDR3 DNA reads TGTGCCAGCCAACGACAGGGGTTTAGCTACGAGCAGTACTTC. It specifies CASQRQGFSYEQYF. This chain joins TRBV13 and TRBJ2-7, with TRBD1 identical over 8 bases. J was trimmed by 3 bases and V by 8 bases; bases with no gene match: 9. CDR3 length: 14 residues. Germline V CDR1 and CDR2: PRHDT, FYEKMQ (reference sequence).

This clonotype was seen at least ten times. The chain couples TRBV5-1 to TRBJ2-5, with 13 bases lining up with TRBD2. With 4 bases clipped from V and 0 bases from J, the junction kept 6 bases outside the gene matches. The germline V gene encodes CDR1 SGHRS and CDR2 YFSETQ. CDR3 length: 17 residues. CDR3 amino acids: CASSTGLAGSNQETQYF. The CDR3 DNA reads TGCGCCAGCAGCACGGGACTAGCGGGAAGCAACCAAGAGACCCAGTACTTC.

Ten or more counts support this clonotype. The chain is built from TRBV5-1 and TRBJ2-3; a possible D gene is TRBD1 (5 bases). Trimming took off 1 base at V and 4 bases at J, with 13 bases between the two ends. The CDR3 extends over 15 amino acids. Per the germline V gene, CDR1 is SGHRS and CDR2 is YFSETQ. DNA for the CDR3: TGCGCCAGCAGCTTGAAAGGGGATCGCGCAGATACGCAGTATTTT. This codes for CASSLKGDRADTQYF.

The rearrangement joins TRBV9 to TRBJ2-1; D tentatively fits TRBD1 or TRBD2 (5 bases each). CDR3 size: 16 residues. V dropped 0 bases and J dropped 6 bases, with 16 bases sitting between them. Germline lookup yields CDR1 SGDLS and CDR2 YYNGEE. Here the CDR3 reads CASSVAGQGGFNEQFF. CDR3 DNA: TGTGCCAGCAGCGTAGCGGGGCAGGGCGGGTTCAATGAGCAGTTCTTC.

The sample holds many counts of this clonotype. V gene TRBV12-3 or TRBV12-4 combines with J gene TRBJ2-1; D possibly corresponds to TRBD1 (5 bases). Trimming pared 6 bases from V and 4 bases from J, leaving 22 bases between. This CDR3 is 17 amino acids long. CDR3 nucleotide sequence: TGTGCCAGCAGACCAACCAGGGTAGCCACCCCTTACAATGAGCAGTTCTTC. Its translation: CASRPTRVATPYNEQFF.

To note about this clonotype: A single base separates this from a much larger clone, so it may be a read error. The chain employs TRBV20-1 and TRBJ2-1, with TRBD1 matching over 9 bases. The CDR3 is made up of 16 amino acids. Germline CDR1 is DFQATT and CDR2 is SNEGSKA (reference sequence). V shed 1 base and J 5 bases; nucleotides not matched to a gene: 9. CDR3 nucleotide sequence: TGCAGTGCTAGAGGTGTGGGGGACAGGGTTAACAATGAGCAGTTCTTC. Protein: CSARGVGDRVNNEQFF.

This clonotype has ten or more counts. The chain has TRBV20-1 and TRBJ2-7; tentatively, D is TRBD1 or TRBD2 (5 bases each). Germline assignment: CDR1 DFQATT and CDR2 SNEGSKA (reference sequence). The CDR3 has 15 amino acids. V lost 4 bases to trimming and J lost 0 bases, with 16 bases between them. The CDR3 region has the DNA TGCAGTGCTAAGTGGCAGGGACCCCACTCCTACGAGCAGTACTTC. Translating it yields CSAKWQGPHSYEQYF.

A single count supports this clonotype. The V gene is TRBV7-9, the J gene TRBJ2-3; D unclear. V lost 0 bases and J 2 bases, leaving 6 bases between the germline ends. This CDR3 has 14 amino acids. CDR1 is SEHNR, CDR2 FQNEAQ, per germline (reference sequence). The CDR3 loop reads CASSLASITDTQYF. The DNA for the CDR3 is TGTGCCAGCAGCTTAGCTAGCATCACAGATACGCAGTATTTT.

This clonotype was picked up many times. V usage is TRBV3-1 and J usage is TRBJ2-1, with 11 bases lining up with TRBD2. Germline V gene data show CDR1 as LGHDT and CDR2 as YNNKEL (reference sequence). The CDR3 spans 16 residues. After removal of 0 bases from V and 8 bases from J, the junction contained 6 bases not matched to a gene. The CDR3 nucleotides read TGTGCCAGCAGCCAAGAATGGACTAGCGGGTTTGATGAGCAGTTCTTC. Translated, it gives CASSQEWTSGFDEQFF.

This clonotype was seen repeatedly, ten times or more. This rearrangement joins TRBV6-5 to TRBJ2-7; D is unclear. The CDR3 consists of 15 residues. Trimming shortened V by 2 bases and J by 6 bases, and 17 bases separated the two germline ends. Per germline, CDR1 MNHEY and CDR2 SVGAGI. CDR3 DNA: TGTGCCAGCAGTTACGGGCAGGATGGCTATGGCGAGCAGTACTTC. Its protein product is CASSYGQDGYGEQYF.

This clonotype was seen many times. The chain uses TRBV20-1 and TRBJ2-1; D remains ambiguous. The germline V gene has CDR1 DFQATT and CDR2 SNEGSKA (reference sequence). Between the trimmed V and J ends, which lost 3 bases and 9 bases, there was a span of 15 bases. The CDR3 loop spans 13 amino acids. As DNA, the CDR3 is TGCAGTGCTAGGGTTAGGGTACAATTTGAGCAGTTCTTC. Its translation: CSARVRVQFEQFF.

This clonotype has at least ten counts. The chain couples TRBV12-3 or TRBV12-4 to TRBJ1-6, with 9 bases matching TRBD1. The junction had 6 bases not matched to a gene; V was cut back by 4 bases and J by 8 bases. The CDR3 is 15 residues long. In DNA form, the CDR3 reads TGTGCCAGCAGTTCGCGACAGGGGGGGGATTCACCCCTCCACTTT. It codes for CASSSRQGGDSPLHF.

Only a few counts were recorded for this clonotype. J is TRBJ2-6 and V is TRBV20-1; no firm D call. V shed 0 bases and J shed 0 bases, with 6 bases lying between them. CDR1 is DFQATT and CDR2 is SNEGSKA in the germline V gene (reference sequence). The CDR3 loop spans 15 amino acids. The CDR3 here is CSARDTISGANVLTF. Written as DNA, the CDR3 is TGCAGTGCTAGAGACACAATCTCTGGGGCCAACGTCCTGACTTTC.

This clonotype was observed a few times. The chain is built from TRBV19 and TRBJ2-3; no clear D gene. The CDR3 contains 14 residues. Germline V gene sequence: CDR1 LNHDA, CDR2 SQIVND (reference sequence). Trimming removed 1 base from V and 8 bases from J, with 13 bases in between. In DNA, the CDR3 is TGTGCCAGTAGTATAGGGACCGCCCCAGGTACGCAGTATTTT. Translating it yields CASSIGTAPGTQYF.

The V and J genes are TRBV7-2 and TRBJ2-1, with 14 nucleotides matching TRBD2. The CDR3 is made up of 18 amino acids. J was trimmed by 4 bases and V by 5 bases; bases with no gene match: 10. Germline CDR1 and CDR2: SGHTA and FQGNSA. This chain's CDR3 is CASSVTGTSGSGYNEQFF. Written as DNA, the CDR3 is TGTGCCAGCAGCGTAACAGGGACTAGCGGGAGTGGGTACAATGAGCAGTTCTTC.

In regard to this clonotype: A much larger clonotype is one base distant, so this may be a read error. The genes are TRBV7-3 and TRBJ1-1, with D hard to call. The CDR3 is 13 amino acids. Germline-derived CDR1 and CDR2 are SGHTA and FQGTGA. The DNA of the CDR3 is TGTGCCAGCAGCTTACAACAGAACACTGAAGCTCTCTTT. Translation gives CASSLQQNTEALF.

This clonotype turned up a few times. The CDR3 is CASSLEAGRKETQYF. As DNA, the CDR3 is TGTGCCAGCAGCTTAGAGGCCGGGAGGAAAGAGACCCAGTACTTC. This sequence joins TRBV13 and TRBJ2-5; 7 bases line up with TRBD2. The CDR3 runs to 15 residues. The germline gives CDR1 PRHDT, CDR2 FYEKMQ (reference sequence). The ends lost 1 base at V and 3 bases at J; junction bases unmatched: 5.

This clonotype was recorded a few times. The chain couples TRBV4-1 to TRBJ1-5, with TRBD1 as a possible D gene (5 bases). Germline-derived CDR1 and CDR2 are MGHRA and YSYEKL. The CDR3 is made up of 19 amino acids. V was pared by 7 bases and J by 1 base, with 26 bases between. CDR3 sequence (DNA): TGCGCCAGCACCCCGGTCTTGACGGGAGGGGTACGGAGCAATCAGCCCCAGCATTTT. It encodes CASTPVLTGGVRSNQPQHF.

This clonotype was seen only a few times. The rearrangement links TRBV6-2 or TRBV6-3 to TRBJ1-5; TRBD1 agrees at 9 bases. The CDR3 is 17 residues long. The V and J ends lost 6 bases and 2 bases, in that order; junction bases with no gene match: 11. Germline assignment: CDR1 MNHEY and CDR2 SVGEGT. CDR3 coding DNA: TGTGCCAGCAGCCTCCCGATGAGGGACAGGGGCAATCAGCCCCAGCATTTT. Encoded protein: CASSLPMRDRGNQPQHF.

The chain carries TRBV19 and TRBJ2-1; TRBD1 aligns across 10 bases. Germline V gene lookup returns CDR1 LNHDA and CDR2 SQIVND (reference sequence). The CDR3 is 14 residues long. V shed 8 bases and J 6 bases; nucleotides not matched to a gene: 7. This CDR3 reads CASLVRTGGNEQFF. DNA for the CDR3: TGTGCCAGTCTGGTTAGGACAGGGGGCAATGAGCAGTTCTTC.

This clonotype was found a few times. CDR3 nucleotide sequence: TGCAGTGCTAGCGTTACCCAAGAGACCCAGTACTTC. Protein sequence: CSASVTQETQYF. The V call is TRBV20-1, the J call TRBJ2-5; no reliable D call. With 3 bases removed from V and 1 base from J, the gap between germline ends came to 6 bases. This CDR3 is built from 12 residues. Germline V lookup: CDR1 DFQATT, CDR2 SNEGSKA (reference sequence).

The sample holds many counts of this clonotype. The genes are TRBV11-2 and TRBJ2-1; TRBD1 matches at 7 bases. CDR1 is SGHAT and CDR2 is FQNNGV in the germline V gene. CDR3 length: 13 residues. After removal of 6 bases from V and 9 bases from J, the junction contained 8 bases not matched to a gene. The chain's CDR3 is CASRQTGQGEQFF. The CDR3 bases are TGTGCCAGCAGGCAGACAGGGCAGGGTGAGCAGTTCTTC.

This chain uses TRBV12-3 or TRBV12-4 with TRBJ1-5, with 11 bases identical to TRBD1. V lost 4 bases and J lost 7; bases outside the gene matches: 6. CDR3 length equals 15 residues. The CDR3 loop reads CASSSDRGLGQPQHF. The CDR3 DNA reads TGTGCCAGCAGTTCGGACAGGGGGCTAGGACAGCCCCAGCATTTT.

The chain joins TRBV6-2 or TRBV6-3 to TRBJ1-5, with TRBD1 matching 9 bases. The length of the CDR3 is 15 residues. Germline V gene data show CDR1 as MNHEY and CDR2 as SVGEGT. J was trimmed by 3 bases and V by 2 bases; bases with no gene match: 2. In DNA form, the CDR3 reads TGTGCCAGCAGTTACGGACAGGGGTTCAATCAGCCCCAGCATTTT. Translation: CASSYGQGFNQPQHF.

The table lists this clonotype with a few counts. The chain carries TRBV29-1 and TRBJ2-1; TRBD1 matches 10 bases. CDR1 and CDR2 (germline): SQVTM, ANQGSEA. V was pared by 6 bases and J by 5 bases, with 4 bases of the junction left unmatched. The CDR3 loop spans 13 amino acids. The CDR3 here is CSVGTGAHNEQFF. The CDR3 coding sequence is TGCAGCGTCGGGACAGGGGCCCACAATGAGCAGTTCTTC.

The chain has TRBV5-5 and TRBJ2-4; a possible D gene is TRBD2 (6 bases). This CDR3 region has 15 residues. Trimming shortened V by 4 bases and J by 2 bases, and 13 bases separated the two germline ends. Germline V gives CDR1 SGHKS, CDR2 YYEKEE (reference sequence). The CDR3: CASSPTGLSKNIQYF. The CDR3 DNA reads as TGTGCCAGCAGCCCAACTGGACTATCCAAAAACATTCAGTACTTC.

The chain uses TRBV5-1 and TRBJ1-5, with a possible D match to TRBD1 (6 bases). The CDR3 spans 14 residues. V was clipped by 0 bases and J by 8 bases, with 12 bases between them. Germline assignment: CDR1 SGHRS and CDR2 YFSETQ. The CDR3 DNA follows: TGCGCCAGCAGCTTGGGGGCAGGGGATAAGCCCCAGCATTTT. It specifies CASSLGAGDKPQHF.